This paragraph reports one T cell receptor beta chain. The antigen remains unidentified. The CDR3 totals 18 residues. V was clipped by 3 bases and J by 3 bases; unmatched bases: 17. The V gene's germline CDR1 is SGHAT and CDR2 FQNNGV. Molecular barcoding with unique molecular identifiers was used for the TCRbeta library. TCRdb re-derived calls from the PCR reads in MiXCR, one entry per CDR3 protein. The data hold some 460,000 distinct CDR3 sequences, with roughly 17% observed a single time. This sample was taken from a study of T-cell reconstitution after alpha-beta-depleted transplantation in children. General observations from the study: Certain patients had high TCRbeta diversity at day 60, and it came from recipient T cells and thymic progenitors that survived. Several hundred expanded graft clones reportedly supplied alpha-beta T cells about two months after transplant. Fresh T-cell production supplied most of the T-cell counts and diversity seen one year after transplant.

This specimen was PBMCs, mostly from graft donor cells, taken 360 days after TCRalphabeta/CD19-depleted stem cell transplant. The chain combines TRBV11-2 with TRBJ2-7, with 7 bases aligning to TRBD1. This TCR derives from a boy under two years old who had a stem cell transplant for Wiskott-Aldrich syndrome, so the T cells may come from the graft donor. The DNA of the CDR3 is TGTGCCAGCAGCTTGGGTCGTGACAGGGCTCGACCTTACTACGAGCAGTACTTC. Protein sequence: CASSLGRDRARPYYEQYF.